This TCR beta chain is drawn from a study of long-term antiretroviral therapy in people with HIV. They ran version v3.0 of the immunoSEQ assay at survey level. Sequencing of each sample targeted about 35,000-50,000 T-cell genomes. Assay: immunoSEQ multiplex PCR; the TCRdb copy retains only in-frame clones and omits some. The profile shows over 30,000 clones, around 97% of them singletons. Going into DNA extraction, samples held roughly 0.85-11 million cryopreserved PBMC. The study, taken as a whole, reports: Controls had broader CDR3 length ranges than HIV repertoires did. Relative to transplant donor controls, diversity remained lower despite increasing after ART.

To note about this clone: No antigen is known for it.

This CDR3 is built from 16 residues. Per germline, CDR1 MNHNY and CDR2 SVGAGI (reference sequence). Deletions cut 7 bases from V and 3 bases from J, with 18 bases between. This sequence joins TRBV6-6 and TRBJ2-2; D is perhaps TRBD2 (7 bases). The source was unsorted PBMCs, collected 7.6 years after starting antiretroviral therapy. The source is a man under 40 with HIV. Written as DNA, the CDR3 is TGTGCCAGCACCGACGGGCGGGGGCTCGACACCGGGGAGCTGTTTTTT. This codes for CASTDGRGLDTGELFF.